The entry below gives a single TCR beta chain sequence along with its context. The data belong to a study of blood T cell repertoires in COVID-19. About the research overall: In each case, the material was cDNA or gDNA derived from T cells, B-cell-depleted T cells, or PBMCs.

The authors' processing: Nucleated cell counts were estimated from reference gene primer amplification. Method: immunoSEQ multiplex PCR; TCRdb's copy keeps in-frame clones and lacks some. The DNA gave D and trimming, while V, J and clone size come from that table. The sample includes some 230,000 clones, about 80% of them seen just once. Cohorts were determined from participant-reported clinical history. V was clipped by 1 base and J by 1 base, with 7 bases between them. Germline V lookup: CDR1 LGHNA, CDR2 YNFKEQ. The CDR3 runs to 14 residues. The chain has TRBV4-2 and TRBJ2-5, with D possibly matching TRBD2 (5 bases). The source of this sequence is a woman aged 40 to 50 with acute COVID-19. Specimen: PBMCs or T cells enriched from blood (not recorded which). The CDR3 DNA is TGTGCCAGCAGCCAAGGGGGAGTCCAAGAGACCCAGTACTTC. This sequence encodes CASSQGGVQETQYF.